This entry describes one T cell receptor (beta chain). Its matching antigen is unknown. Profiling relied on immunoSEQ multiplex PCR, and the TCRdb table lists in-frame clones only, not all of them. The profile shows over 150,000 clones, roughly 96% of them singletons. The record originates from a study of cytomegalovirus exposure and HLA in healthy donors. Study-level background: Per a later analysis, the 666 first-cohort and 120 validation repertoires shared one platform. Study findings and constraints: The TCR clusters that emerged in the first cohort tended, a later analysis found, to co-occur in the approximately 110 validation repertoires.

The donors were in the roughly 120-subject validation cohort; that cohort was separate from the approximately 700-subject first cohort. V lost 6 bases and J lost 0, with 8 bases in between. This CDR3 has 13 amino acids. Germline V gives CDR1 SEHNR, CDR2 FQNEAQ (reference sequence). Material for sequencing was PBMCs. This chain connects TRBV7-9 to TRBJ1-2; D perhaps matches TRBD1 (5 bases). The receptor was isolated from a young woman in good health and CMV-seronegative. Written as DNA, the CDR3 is TGTGCCAGCAGTTCGACAGCTAACTATGGCTACACCTTC. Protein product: CASSSTANYGYTF.